What follows describes a single T cell receptor beta chain. The antigen is not known. Only in-frame clones appear in the TCRdb table, and some are missing; sequencing was by immunoSEQ multiplex PCR. The sample has 150,000 or so clones, more than 90% seen once. V lost 4 bases and J lost 7, with 17 bases in between. Germline values: CDR1 ENHRY, CDR2 SYGVKD. CDR3 size: 15 residues. This sample was taken from a study of T cell responses to AZD1222 COVID-19 vaccine. Study-level results: Of the AZD1222 recipients, only 5 or 6 were seropositive at baseline. Of spike-specific TCRs, nearly half reportedly target regions left unmutated in variants. The study found Spike-specific TCR breadth and depth rose after two AZD1222 doses. Clonal diversity was possibly underestimated, and white British individuals and females predominated among donors.

The material sequenced was peripheral blood, taken on day 0 of AZD1222 vaccination. The rearrangement uses TRBV10-3 and TRBJ2-1; D may be TRBD1 (6 bases). The receptor was isolated from an adult in good health. DNA for the CDR3: TGTGCCATCAGTGTTGAACAGGGATTTTTTAATGAGCAGTTCTTC. Its translation is CAISVEQGFFNEQFF.